The 7 T cell receptor beta chains listed next were all sequenced from one sample in a study of tumor-infiltrating lymphocytes in primary liver carcinoma. Production of TCR beta cDNA used approximately 480 ng total RNA together with a constant-region primer. Nested multiplex PCR, run for three rounds with slightly modified ARM-PCR, yielded TCR beta libraries. The first two PCR rounds used TRBV1-TRBV30 forward primers with a C-beta reverse primer, roughly 11 cycles each. One entry per CDR3 protein results from TCRdb running MiXCR on the multiplex PCR reads. The table records fewer than 200,000 distinct CDR3 sequences, roughly 80% of them present only once. The source material, roughly 18-30 mg of unsorted bulk tissue, was used to co-extract RNA and DNA. The sample taken for sequencing was tumor tissue from primary liver carcinoma. These receptors all stem from a man in his forties with primary liver carcinoma and hepatitis B virus infection.

A note on this clonotype: Because the CDR3 is missing its conserved closing phenylalanine or tryptophan, this is likely a read error. This rearrangement joins TRBV29-1 to TRBJ2-1, with D unresolved. The CDR3 is 15 residues long. The germline gives CDR1 SQVTM, CDR2 ANQGSEA. CDR3 sequence: CSVDLSMANTNKQFL. The CDR3 coding sequence is TGCAGCGTTGATCTTTCTATGGCCAATACCAATAAGCAGTTCTTA.

Comments on this clonotype: The junction shows a germline mismatch at one end, possibly a read error. The rearrangement links TRBV29-1 to TRBJ2-1, with 12 bases that match TRBD2. CDR3 length: 15 amino acids. The V gene's germline CDR1 is SQVTM and CDR2 ANQGSEA. This CDR3 is CSVRLAGGFYSEQFF. DNA for the CDR3: TGCAGCGTTAGGCTAGCGGGAGGGTTCTACAGTGAGCAGTTCTTC.

The chain is built from TRBV28 and TRBJ2-2; tentatively, D is TRBD1 (7 bases). This CDR3 has 15 residues. V was clipped by 5 bases and J by 7 bases, with 17 bases between them. The germline gives CDR1 MDHEN, CDR2 SYDVKM. The DNA for the CDR3 is TGTGCCAGCAGTCCACCGAGACAGGGAGGCGGGGAGCTGTTTTTT. Protein product: CASSPPRQGGGELFF.

This chain connects TRBV4-3 to TRBJ1-2, with a tentative D call TRBD1 (5 bases). Trimming stripped 0 bases from V and 9 bases from J, with 17 bases between. From germline, CDR1 is LGHNA and CDR2 YSLEER. This CDR3 contains 15 residues. The CDR3: CASSQDSGTGDSYTF. The CDR3, as DNA: TGCGCCAGCAGCCAAGATTCCGGGACGGGGGATAGCTACACCTTC.

The chain recombines TRBV10-3 with TRBJ2-1; 11 positions agree with TRBD1. The CDR3 extends over 13 amino acids. Germline CDR1 is ENHRY and CDR2 is SYGVKD. V shed 10 bases, J shed 9 bases, and the junction held 8 bases outside the gene matches. The CDR3 sequence is CATQDRGQSEQFF. DNA for the CDR3: TGTGCCACCCAGGACAGGGGGCAGAGTGAGCAGTTCTTC.

Concerning this clonotype itself: One base away lies a much larger clone, so this may be a sequencing read error. The V call is TRBV28, the J call TRBJ2-3, with 8 bases matching TRBD2. Germline CDR1 MDHEN, CDR2 SYDVKM. CDR3 size: 15 residues. V shed 2 bases and J 3 bases; nucleotides not matched to a gene: 4. CDR3 DNA: TGTGCCAGCAGTTTACCAGCGGGAGAAACAGATACGCAGTATTTT. Translation: CASSLPAGETDTQYF.

To note about this clonotype: It is likely a read error, because the conserved phenylalanine at the end of the CDR3 is missing. This rearrangement joins TRBV29-1 to TRBJ2-7, with D maybe TRBD1 (5 bases). V lost 4 bases and J 2 bases, leaving 12 bases between the germline ends. The CDR3 is made up of 13 amino acids. From germline, CDR1 is SQVTM and CDR2 ANQGSEA. The CDR3 DNA reads as TGCAGCGTTGCTCAGGGTGGGGCCTACGAGCAGTACTTA. Encoded protein: CSVAQGGAYEQYL.